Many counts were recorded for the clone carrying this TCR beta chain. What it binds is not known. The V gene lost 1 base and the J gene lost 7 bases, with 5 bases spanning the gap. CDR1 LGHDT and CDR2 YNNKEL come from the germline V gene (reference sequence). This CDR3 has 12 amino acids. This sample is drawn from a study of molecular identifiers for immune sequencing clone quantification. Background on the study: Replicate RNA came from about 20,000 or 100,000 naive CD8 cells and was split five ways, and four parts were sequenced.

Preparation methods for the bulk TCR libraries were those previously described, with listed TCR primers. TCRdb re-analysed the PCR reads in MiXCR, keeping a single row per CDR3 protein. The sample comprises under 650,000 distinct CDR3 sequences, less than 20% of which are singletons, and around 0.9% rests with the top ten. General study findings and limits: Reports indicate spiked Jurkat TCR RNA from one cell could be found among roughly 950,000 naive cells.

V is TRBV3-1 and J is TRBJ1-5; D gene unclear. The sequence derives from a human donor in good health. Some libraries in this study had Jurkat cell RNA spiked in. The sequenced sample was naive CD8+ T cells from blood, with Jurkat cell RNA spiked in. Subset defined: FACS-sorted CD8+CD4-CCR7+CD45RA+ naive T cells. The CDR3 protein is CASSQGRQPQHF. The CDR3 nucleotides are TGTGCCAGCAGCCAAGGAAGACAGCCCCAGCATTTT.